Listed below are T cell receptor beta chains from one sample, sequenced in a study of beta chain features in type 1 diabetes. Sequenced by immunoSEQ multiplex PCR; TCRdb stores in-frame clones only, minus some. Among about 130,000 clones listed, roughly 10% were seen once. Sequenced material: central memory CD4+ T cells from blood. The origin of the receptors is a young man with type 1 diabetes. The CDR3 runs from the conserved cysteine through the conserved F or W. The order of the fields is V gene, J gene, D gene, clone size, CDR3 DNA, CDR3 protein. A D gene is named only where the DNA matches it firmly. Rows give clone size only sometimes, using once, few, many, or a class for an expanded clone.

V gene: TRBV7-2
J gene: TRBJ2-3
D gene: TRBD2
clone size: many
CDR3 DNA: TGTGCCAGCAGCCAGCGGGGAGATACGCAGTATTTT
CDR3 protein: CASSQRGDTQYF

V gene: TRBV13
J gene: TRBJ2-7
D gene: .
clone size: .
CDR3 DNA: TGTGCCAGCAGCTTAGGCCAATACGAGCAGTACTTC
CDR3 protein: CASSLGQYEQYF

V gene: TRBV16
J gene: TRBJ1-6
D gene: .
clone size: .
CDR3 DNA: TGTGCCAGCAGCCAACTGTTTGATTCACCCCTCCACTTT
CDR3 protein: CASSQLFDSPLHF

V gene: TRBV28
J gene: TRBJ2-3
D gene: TRBD1
clone size: .
CDR3 DNA: TGTGCCAGCAGGGAGACAGGGCTTTCAGATACGCAGTATTTT
CDR3 protein: CASRETGLSDTQYF

V gene: TRBV29-1
J gene: TRBJ2-3
D gene: TRBD1
clone size: few
CDR3 DNA: TGCAGCGGCAAACAGGGGATTAGCACAGATACGCAGTATTTT
CDR3 protein: CSGKQGISTDTQYF

V gene: TRBV29-1
J gene: TRBJ2-1
D gene: TRBD1
clone size: .
CDR3 DNA: TGCAGCACCGAAATCCGGGACAGGGCAAGGATCAGGATTAATGAGCAGTTCTTC
CDR3 protein: CSTEIRDRARIRINEQFF

V gene: TRBV2
J gene: TRBJ2-2
D gene: .
clone size: few
CDR3 DNA: TGTGCCAGCATGGCGGACAGCGGGGCCGGGGAGCTGTTTTTT
CDR3 protein: CASMADSGAGELFF

V gene: TRBV5-1
J gene: TRBJ2-3
D gene: .
clone size: .
CDR3 DNA: TGCGCCAGCAGCTTGGGGTCCGCGGAAGATACGCAGTATTTT
CDR3 protein: CASSLGSAEDTQYF

V gene: TRBV2
J gene: TRBJ2-2
D gene: .
clone size: few
CDR3 DNA: TGTGCCAGCAGTGAATCTCGGGAGACCGGGGAGCTGTTTTTT
CDR3 protein: CASSESRETGELFF

V gene: TRBV5-4
J gene: TRBJ2-4
D gene: .
clone size: .
CDR3 DNA: TGTGCCAGCAGCTTGGCCCCAGGGGAAAACATTCAGTACTTC
CDR3 protein: CASSLAPGENIQYF

V gene: TRBV7-3
J gene: TRBJ1-6
D gene: TRBD1
clone size: .
CDR3 DNA: TGTGCCAGCAGCCCGACAGGGCGGAATTCACCCCTCCACTTT
CDR3 protein: CASSPTGRNSPLHF

V gene: TRBV9
J gene: TRBJ2-6
D gene: .
clone size: .
CDR3 DNA: TGTGCCAGCAGCGCCGGGATCTCTGGGGCCAACGTCCTGACTTTC
CDR3 protein: CASSAGISGANVLTF

V gene: TRBV7-2
J gene: TRBJ2-1
D gene: TRBD1
clone size: few
CDR3 DNA: TGTGCCAGCAGCTCACAGCCGGGACAGGGGGGGAATGAGCAGTTCTTC
CDR3 protein: CASSSQPGQGGNEQFF

V gene: TRBV16
J gene: TRBJ2-4
D gene: TRBD1
clone size: many
CDR3 DNA: TGTGCCTGCGGACAGGGAGGAGCCAAAAACATTCAGTACTTC
CDR3 protein: CACGQGGAKNIQYF

V gene: TRBV29-1
J gene: TRBJ1-1
D gene: .
clone size: few
CDR3 DNA: TGCAGCGTTCCTCTGTGGGGCGACGACACTGAAGCTTTCTTT
CDR3 protein: CSVPLWGDDTEAFF

V gene: TRBV7-2
J gene: TRBJ2-5
D gene: .
clone size: .
CDR3 DNA: TGTGCCAGCAGCTTGGGACTTGGGAAGACCCAGTACTTC
CDR3 protein: CASSLGLGKTQYF

V gene: TRBV7-7
J gene: TRBJ2-2
D gene: TRBD1
clone size: few
CDR3 DNA: TGTGCTAGCAGCTCAACAGGGGTAACCGGGGAGCTGTTTTTT
CDR3 protein: CASSSTGVTGELFF

V gene: TRBV5-4
J gene: TRBJ2-6
D gene: TRBD1
clone size: .
CDR3 DNA: TGTGCCAGCAGCTCGGGACAGCCTAACTCTGGGGCCAACGTCCTGACTTTC
CDR3 protein: CASSSGQPNSGANVLTF

V gene: TRBV10-2
J gene: TRBJ2-1
D gene: TRBD2
clone size: .
CDR3 DNA: TGCGCCAGCAGGAGGACTAGCGGGTCCTACAATGAGCAGTTCTTC
CDR3 protein: CASRRTSGSYNEQFF

V gene: TRBV7-2
J gene: TRBJ2-7
D gene: TRBD2
clone size: few
CDR3 DNA: TGTGCCAGCAGCCAGACTAGCGGCTCTTACGAGCAGTACTTC
CDR3 protein: CASSQTSGSYEQYF

V gene: TRBV7-9
J gene: TRBJ1-2
D gene: .
clone size: few
CDR3 DNA: TGTGCCAGCAGCCAACAGGGTCTATACTATGGCTACACCTTC
CDR3 protein: CASSQQGLYYGYTF

V gene: TRBV30
J gene: TRBJ2-6
D gene: .
clone size: few
CDR3 DNA: TGTGCCTGGAAGGAAGGGGCCTCCTCTGGGGCCAACGTCCTGACTTTC
CDR3 protein: CAWKEGASSGANVLTF

V gene: TRBV10-3
J gene: TRBJ2-5
D gene: .
clone size: few
CDR3 DNA: TGTGCCATCAGAGGGGTTGGTGAGACCCAGTACTTC
CDR3 protein: CAIRGVGETQYF

V gene: TRBV11-2
J gene: TRBJ2-7
D gene: .
clone size: .
CDR3 DNA: TGTGCCAGCAGCCCCGTGACGGGGGTAAGGGACGAGCAGTACTTC
CDR3 protein: CASSPVTGVRDEQYF

V gene: TRBV30
J gene: TRBJ1-6
D gene: .
clone size: .
CDR3 DNA: TGTGTTTCGGAGGCCCATTCACCCCTCCACTTT
CDR3 protein: CVSEAHSPLHF

V gene: TRBV2
J gene: TRBJ2-1
D gene: .
clone size: few
CDR3 DNA: TGTGCCAGCAATGGTCAGTCCTACAATGAGCAGTTCTTC
CDR3 protein: CASNGQSYNEQFF

V gene: TRBV5-1
J gene: TRBJ1-2
D gene: .
clone size: few
CDR3 DNA: TGCGCCAGCAGCTTGGGACAGGAACCTAACTATGGCTACACCTTC
CDR3 protein: CASSLGQEPNYGYTF

V gene: TRBV7-9
J gene: TRBJ2-7
D gene: TRBD1
clone size: .
CDR3 DNA: TGTGCCAGCAGCCTTCGGGACAGGCGTGACGAGCAGTACTTC
CDR3 protein: CASSLRDRRDEQYF

V gene: TRBV9
J gene: TRBJ2-5
D gene: .
clone size: few
CDR3 DNA: TGTGCCAGCAGCGCCACGCACGGGGGTGAGACCCAGTACTTC
CDR3 protein: CASSATHGGETQYF

V gene: TRBV6-5
J gene: TRBJ2-1
D gene: TRBD2
clone size: .
CDR3 DNA: TGTGCCAGCAGTGTTGGACTAGCGGGGGTGTGGCAGTTCTTC
CDR3 protein: CASSVGLAGVWQFF

V gene: TRBV10-3
J gene: TRBJ1-6
D gene: .
clone size: few
CDR3 DNA: TGTGCCATCAGTCTAAAGGCGGGGGATAATTCACCCCTCCACTTT
CDR3 protein: CAISLKAGDNSPLHF

V gene: TRBV30
J gene: TRBJ2-3
D gene: TRBD2
clone size: .
CDR3 DNA: TGTGCCTGGAGTGTACTACTAGCGGGGGGAGATACGCAGTATTTT
CDR3 protein: CAWSVLLAGGDTQYF

V gene: TRBV5-1
J gene: TRBJ2-1
D gene: TRBD2
clone size: .
CDR3 DNA: TGCGCCAGCAGCTTGAGGGGACTAGCGGGGGGGCGCCACAATGAGCAGTTCTTC
CDR3 protein: CASSLRGLAGGRHNEQFF

V gene: TRBV6-6
J gene: TRBJ1-1
D gene: .
clone size: .
CDR3 DNA: TGTGCCAGCAGTTACTCTTATACAGCCAGGAACACTGAAGCTTTCTTT
CDR3 protein: CASSYSYTARNTEAFF

V gene: TRBV20-1
J gene: TRBJ2-1
D gene: .
clone size: .
CDR3 DNA: TGCAGTGCCGCGACTAGTAGGGAGCAGTTCTTC
CDR3 protein: CSAATSREQFF

V gene: TRBV27
J gene: TRBJ2-3
D gene: TRBD2
clone size: few
CDR3 DNA: TGTGCCAGCAGTTTAACTAGCGCACAGCGCGCGCAGTATTTT
CDR3 protein: CASSLTSAQRAQYF

V gene: TRBV28
J gene: TRBJ1-1
D gene: TRBD1
clone size: .
CDR3 DNA: TGTGCCAGCACGACAGGGATGGCTCGAGCTTTCTTT
CDR3 protein: CASTTGMARAFF

V gene: TRBV7-3
J gene: TRBJ2-2
D gene: .
clone size: .
CDR3 DNA: TGTGCCAGCAGCCCCCAGGGCGGCGGGGAGCTGTTTTTT
CDR3 protein: CASSPQGGGELFF

V gene: TRBV2
J gene: TRBJ2-2
D gene: TRBD2
clone size: .
CDR3 DNA: TGTGCCAGCAGGCTAGCGGGGGGGATCGCCGGGGAGCTGTTTTTT
CDR3 protein: CASRLAGGIAGELFF

V gene: TRBV18
J gene: TRBJ1-5
D gene: .
clone size: .
CDR3 DNA: TGTGCCAGCTCCCTATCAGGGGTGGACCAGCCCCAGCATTTT
CDR3 protein: CASSLSGVDQPQHF